The 6 T cell receptor beta chains below were found in one sample sequenced in a study of CD8+ T cells in alopecia areata. It was cDNA, reverse transcribed from extracted RNA, that served as the sequencing template. Generated by immunoSEQ multiplex PCR, the TCRdb table keeps only in-frame clones and is missing some. The table includes about 150,000 clones, around 50% detected once. The source material was CD4+ T cells sorted from blood, sampled at week 0. The receptors here all came from a human donor with alopecia areata.

The chain joins TRBV5-1 to TRBJ2-6, with TRBD1 identical over 8 bases. Germline V gene lookup returns CDR1 SGHRS and CDR2 YFSETQ. Losses at the gene ends were 4 bases for V and 3 bases for J; bases not matched to a gene: 12. The CDR3 sequence is 18 residues long. The DNA for the CDR3 is TGCGCCAGCAGCATGATTGGACAGGGAAGTAGTGGGGCCAACGTCCTGACTTTC. Protein: CASSMIGQGSSGANVLTF.

V usage is TRBV27 and J usage is TRBJ1-2; 7 bases align to TRBD1. V shed 6 bases and J 0 bases; nucleotides not matched to a gene: 7. Germline-derived CDR1 and CDR2 are MNHEY and SMNVEV (reference sequence). The CDR3 length is 15 residues. CDR3 amino acids: CASRFDRAANYGYTF. CDR3 DNA: TGTGCCAGCAGATTCGACAGGGCTGCTAACTATGGCTACACCTTC.

V and J are TRBV11-3 and TRBJ2-7; D might be TRBD1 (6 bases). V lost 1 base and J lost 6, with 13 bases in between. Looked up from germline, CDR1 is SGHNT and CDR2 is YENEEA. The length of the CDR3 is 14 residues. CDR3 nucleotide sequence: TGTGCCAGCAGCTTAGCAGGGGCGGAAAGCGAGCAGTACTTC. This encodes CASSLAGAESEQYF.

The V call is TRBV5-1, the J call TRBJ2-7, with D perhaps TRBD2 (6 bases). The V end lost 5 bases, the J end lost 3 bases, and 15 bases lay between the germline ends. The CDR3 sequence is 14 residues long. The V gene's germline CDR1 is SGHRS and CDR2 YFSETQ. The CDR3 DNA sequence: TGCGCCAGCAGTCCGGGACTGTCAAACTACGAGCAGTACTTC. It translates to CASSPGLSNYEQYF.

The chain uses TRBV2 and TRBJ2-6; D uncertain. V lost 8 bases, J lost 1 base, and 6 bases lay in between. The CDR3 runs to 13 residues. CDR1 and CDR2 from the germline V gene are SNHLY and FYNNEI. Written as DNA, the CDR3 is TGTGCCAGCGGTTTTTCTGGGGCCAACGTCCTGACTTTC. As protein: CASGFSGANVLTF. Full variable domain (remainder filled in from reference TRBV2 and TRBJ2-6): EPEVTQTPSHQVTQMGQEVILRCVPISNHLYFYWYRQILGQKVEFLVSFYNNEISEKSEIFDDQFSVERPDGSNFTLKIRSTKLEDSAMYFCASGFSGANVLTFGAGSRLTVL.

The gene calls are TRBV19 and TRBJ2-1; possibly TRBD2 for D (5 bases). Trimming removed 4 bases from V and 1 base from J, with 8 bases in between. Germline V gene lookup returns CDR1 LNHDA and CDR2 SQIVND (reference sequence). The CDR3 extends over 14 amino acids. CDR3 loop: CASSSEGSYNEQFF. Written as DNA, the CDR3 is TGTGCCAGTAGTAGTGAGGGTTCCTACAATGAGCAGTTCTTC. The whole variable domain, filled in from reference TRBV19 and TRBJ2-1, reads DGGITQSPKYLFRKEGQNVTLSCEQNLNHDAMYWYRQDPGQGLRLIYYSQIVNDFQKGDIAEGYSVSREKKESFPLTVTSAQKNPTAFYLCASSSEGSYNEQFFGPGTRLTVL.